The rows below give T cell receptor beta chains drawn from one sample of a study of siplizumab effects on memory and regulatory T cells. Only in-frame clones appear in the TCRdb table, and some are missing; sequencing was by immunoSEQ multiplex PCR. This table has about 63,000 clones, around 78% appearing once. Specimen: memory CD4+ T cells sorted from blood. These receptors all stem from a human donor in good health. Each CDR3 is given with its conserved first and last residue. D genes are given only for firm matches. Not every row has a clone size; where given, it reads once, few, many or a size class.

>TRBJ1-1|TRBV11-2|NA|NA
TGTGCCAGCAGCTTACGTGGACACCCTATCCCCACTGAAGCTTTCTTT
CASSLRGHPIPTEAFF
>TRBJ2-3|TRBV11-3|NA|NA
TGTGCCAGCAGCTCGCAGCAGGGGGATACGCAGTATTTT
CASSSQQGDTQYF
>TRBJ1-2|TRBV28|TRBD1|NA
TGTGCCAGCAGTTTAAGGGACAGCCTCTATGGCTACACCTTC
CASSLRDSLYGYTF
>TRBJ1-2|TRBV6-5|TRBD1|NA
TGTGCCAGCAGGCCTGCAGGGGGAGCCTATGGCTACACCTTC
CASRPAGGAYGYTF
>TRBJ2-7|TRBV6-6|TRBD2|NA
TGTGCCAGCAGTTACGGGAGGGACTCAGAGCAGTACTTC
CASSYGRDSEQYF
>TRBJ2-3|TRBV2|NA|NA
TGTGCCAGCAGTGACGACAGGTATCTGAGGACAGATACGCAGTATTTT
CASSDDRYLRTDTQYF
>TRBJ1-2|TRBV6-6|NA|NA
TGTGCCAGCAGATTCCTTCCTAGGCTCGGCTATGGCTACACCTTC
CASRFLPRLGYGYTF
>TRBJ2-1|TRBV5-1|NA|once
TGCGCCAGCAGCTTGAACTCCTACAATGAGCAGTTCTTC
CASSLNSYNEQFF
>TRBJ1-1|TRBV7-9|NA|NA
TGTGCCAGCAGCTTAGTGGCTCCCACTGAAGCTTTCTTT
CASSLVAPTEAFF
>TRBJ1-2|TRBV11-2|NA|NA
TGTGCCAGCAGCTTAGATCCGGCCCCCCTCTATGGCTACACCTTC
CASSLDPAPLYGYTF
>TRBJ2-5|TRBV14|NA|NA
TGTGCCAGCAGCCCGGGCTTTAGGAGGGGAGAGACCCAGTACTTC
CASSPGFRRGETQYF
>TRBJ1-1|TRBV18|NA|NA
TGTGCCAGCTCACCACAGCGGATACTGAACACTGAAGCTTTCTTT
CASSPQRILNTEAFF
>TRBJ1-2|TRBV10-1|NA|NA
TGCGCCAGCAGTGGTGGGGGGCCGCCAACCCAATCCTACTCCGGGAACTATGGCTACACCTTC
CASSGGGPPTQSYSGNYGYTF
>TRBJ1-1|TRBV25-1|TRBD1|NA
TGTGCCAGCAGTCAACCGGGACAGGGGAACACTGAAGCTTTCTTT
CASSQPGQGNTEAFF
>TRBJ1-5|TRBV7-8|NA|few
TGTGCCAGCAGCTTATTGCGTTCCCTCCCCAATCAGCCCCAGCATTTT
CASSLLRSLPNQPQHF
>TRBJ2-7|TRBV29-1|TRBD2|NA
TGCAGCGCTAGCGGCACCTCCTACGAGCAGTACTTC
CSASGTSYEQYF
>TRBJ1-2|TRBV25-1|NA|NA
TGTGCCAGCAGCCCGGGGTATGGCTACACCTTC
CASSPGYGYTF
>TRBJ1-1|TRBV9|NA|NA
TGTGCCAGCAGCGTAATGGACGGCCTTACTTTGAACACTGAAGCTTTCTTT
CASSVMDGLTLNTEAFF
>TRBJ1-1|TRBV19|NA|NA
TGTGCCAGTATAAACAGGGAGACGAACACTGAAGCTTTCTTT
CASINRETNTEAFF
>TRBJ2-2|TRBV5-1|NA|NA
TGCGCCAGCAGCCCAGACGCAGGGATCGGGGAGCTGTTTTTT
CASSPDAGIGELFF
>TRBJ1-1|TRBV7-2|NA|NA
TGTGCCAGCAGCTCCGCAGCTTTTGCTGAAGCTTTCTTT
CASSSAAFAEAFF
>TRBJ2-7|TRBV7-9|TRBD1|NA
TGTGCCAGCAGCTGGGGACAGGGCATAGAGGAGCAGTACTTC
CASSWGQGIEEQYF
>TRBJ2-2|TRBV6-6|NA|NA
TGTGCCAGCAGTCCCCGGGAGAGGAGCACCGGGGAGCTGTTTTTT
CASSPRERSTGELFF
>TRBJ2-3|TRBV11-2|NA|NA
TGTGCCAGCAGCCGAGGCACGGGGAGGAGCACAGATACGCAGTATTTT
CASSRGTGRSTDTQYF
>TRBJ1-2|TRBV6-6|TRBD1|NA
TGTGCCAGCACCCGGGCCGGACAGGGGAAGGGCTACACCTTC
CASTRAGQGKGYTF
>TRBJ2-1|TRBV7-2|NA|NA
TGTGCCAGCAGCCCCGGACTTCAGCAGTTCTTC
CASSPGLQQFF
>TRBJ1-1|TRBV4-2|TRBD1|NA
TGTGCCAGCAGCCTATTAGGACAGGGGGCAAGGGGGAACACTGAAGCTTTCTTT
CASSLLGQGARGNTEAFF
>TRBJ1-1|TRBV27|NA|once
TGTGCCAGCAGTTTAAGATTGGGGGTCACTGAAGCTTTCTTT
CASSLRLGVTEAFF
>TRBJ1-4|TRBV7-2|TRBD1|once
TGTGCCAGCAGCCCAGACGTGACAGGGACCTATGAAAAACTGTTTTTT
CASSPDVTGTYEKLFF
>TRBJ1-4|TRBV6-5|NA|few
TGTGCCAGCAGGAGGATAACTAATGAAAAACTGTTTTTT
CASRRITNEKLFF
>TRBJ2-2|TRBV4-2|NA|NA
TGTGCCAGCAGCCAAGGTCCACACTCCAACACCGGGGAGCTGTTTTTT
CASSQGPHSNTGELFF
>TRBJ1-5|TRBV2|NA|NA
TGTGCCAGCACAGGGGATTTAAATCAGCCCCAGCATTTT
CASTGDLNQPQHF
>TRBJ1-6|TRBV6-6|NA|NA
TGTGCCAGCAGGTACAGAACCGGGACGGATAATTCACCCCTCCACTTT
CASRYRTGTDNSPLHF
>TRBJ1-4|TRBV15|NA|once
TGTGCCACCAGCAGACCCGGGGAAAAACTGTTTTTT
CATSRPGEKLFF
>TRBJ1-1|TRBV7-9|NA|NA
TGTGCCAGCAGCCGAACTGGGGTTTACACTGAAGCTTTCTTT
CASSRTGVYTEAFF
>TRBJ2-4|TRBV18|NA|NA
TGTGCCAGCTCCCCCGGAGGGGGCGACATTCAGTACTTC
CASSPGGGDIQYF
>TRBJ2-7|TRBV2|NA|once
TGTGCCAGCAGTGAGACAAGCACCTACGAGCAGTACTTC
CASSETSTYEQYF
>TRBJ1-1|TRBV5-1|NA|once
TGCGCCAGCAGCCACACCTTGAACACTGAAGCTTTCTTT
CASSHTLNTEAFF
>TRBJ2-3|TRBV7-8|TRBD2|NA
TGTGCCAGCAGCTTAGCCTTAGAGCGGGGGGGCACAGATACGCAGTATTTT
CASSLALERGGTDTQYF
>TRBJ1-2|TRBV2|NA|NA
TGTGCCAGCAGCGACCCCTTTGACTATGGCTACACCTTC
CASSDPFDYGYTF
>TRBJ2-6|TRBV7-7|NA|NA
TGTGCCAGCAGCCTCATTCGGCCACAAAGTCGGGCCAACGTCCTGACTTTC
CASSLIRPQSRANVLTF
>TRBJ2-2|TRBV7-9|NA|NA
TGTGCCAGCAGCTCTAAGAGGACCGGGGAGCTGTTTTTT
CASSSKRTGELFF
>TRBJ2-3|TRBV29-1|NA|NA
TGCAGTGTACGGGACATTCTCACAGATACGCAGTATTTT
CSVRDILTDTQYF
>TRBJ2-2|TRBV19|TRBD2|NA
TGTGCCAGTATTCAGACTAGCGCGAGCACCGGGGAGCTGTTTTTT
CASIQTSASTGELFF
>TRBJ1-1|TRBV10-3|TRBD1|NA
TGTGCCATCAGCGGGACAGGTTCGAACACTGAAGCTTTCTTT
CAISGTGSNTEAFF
>TRBJ2-7|TRBV11-2|NA|NA
TGTGCCAGCAGCCCCGAGGGTCCCTACGAGCAGTACTTC
CASSPEGPYEQYF
>TRBJ1-2|TRBV12-5|NA|NA
TGTGCTAGTGGGACCGGGACATTCCACTATGGCTACACCTTC
CASGTGTFHYGYTF
>TRBJ2-1|TRBV20-1|NA|NA
TGCAGTGGTGACACGCACAATGAGCAGTTCTTC
CSGDTHNEQFF
>TRBJ2-7|TRBV5-1|NA|NA
TGCGCCAGCAGCCCGGGGGCAAGCTCCTACGAGCAGTACTTC
CASSPGASSYEQYF
>TRBJ2-5|TRBV11-3|NA|NA
TGTGCCAGCAGCTTAGAGGAGGGGCAGACCCAGTACTTC
CASSLEEGQTQYF
>TRBJ2-5|TRBV7-9|NA|NA
TGTGCCAGCAGGGTGGGGGCGAACCAAGAGACCCAGTACTTC
CASRVGANQETQYF
>TRBJ2-2|TRBV2|NA|medium-sized
TGTGCCAGCAGGGCAGGGAGTACGAACACCGGGGAGCTGTTTTTT
CASRAGSTNTGELFF
>TRBJ2-1|TRBV7-2|TRBD2|once
TGTGCCAGCAGCCCCACATCTAGCGGGGGGACAGATGAGCAGTTCTTC
CASSPTSSGGTDEQFF
>TRBJ2-6|TRBV7-2|NA|NA
TGTGCCAGCAGCTTAAGTACTGGGGCCAACGTCCTGACTTTC
CASSLSTGANVLTF
>TRBJ2-7|TRBV5-5|TRBD1|NA
TGTGCCAGCAGCTTCGGGACAGGGATATACGAGCAGTACTTC
CASSFGTGIYEQYF